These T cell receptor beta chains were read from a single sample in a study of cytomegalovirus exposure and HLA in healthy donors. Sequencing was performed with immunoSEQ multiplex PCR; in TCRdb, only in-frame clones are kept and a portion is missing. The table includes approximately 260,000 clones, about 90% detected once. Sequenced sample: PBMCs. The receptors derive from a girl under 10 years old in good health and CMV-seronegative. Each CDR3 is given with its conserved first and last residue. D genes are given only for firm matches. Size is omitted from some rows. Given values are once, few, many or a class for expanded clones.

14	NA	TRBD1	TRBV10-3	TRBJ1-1	CAIRGTGLNTEAFF	TGTGCCATCAGGGGGACAGGACTGAACACTGAAGCTTTCTTT
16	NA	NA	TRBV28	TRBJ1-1	CASATVVDTSNTEAFF	TGTGCCAGCGCCACAGTAGTGGACACCTCTAACACTGAAGCTTTCTTT
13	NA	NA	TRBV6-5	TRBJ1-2	CASSPLTEDGYTF	TGTGCCAGCAGCCCCTTGACCGAGGATGGCTACACCTTC
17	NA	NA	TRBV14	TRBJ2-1	CASSPYGGAGIYNEQFF	TGTGCCAGCAGCCCCTATGGGGGGGCCGGTATCTACAATGAGCAGTTCTTC
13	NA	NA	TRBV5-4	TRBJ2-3	CASSSNREDTQYF	TGTGCCAGCAGCTCAAACAGAGAAGATACGCAGTATTTT
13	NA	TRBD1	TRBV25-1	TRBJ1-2	CASSEDRGAGYTF	TGTGCCAGCAGTGAAGACAGGGGGGCTGGCTACACCTTC
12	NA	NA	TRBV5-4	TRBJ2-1	CASSLVRNEQFF	TGTGCCAGCAGCCTAGTTCGCAATGAGCAGTTCTTC
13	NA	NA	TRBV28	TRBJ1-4	CATVRGGNEKLFF	TGTGCCACCGTCAGGGGCGGTAATGAAAAACTGTTTTTT
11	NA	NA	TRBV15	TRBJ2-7	CATSRERQLHF	TGTGCCACCAGCAGAGAACGACAGCTACACTTC
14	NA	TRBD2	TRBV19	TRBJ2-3	CASSTSGGTDTQYF	TGTGCCAGTAGTACTAGCGGGGGCACAGATACGCAGTATTTT
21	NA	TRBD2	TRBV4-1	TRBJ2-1	CASSQERRRTSGGPSYNEQFF	TGCGCCAGCAGCCAAGAAAGGAGAAGGACTAGCGGGGGTCCCTCCTACAATGAGCAGTTCTTC
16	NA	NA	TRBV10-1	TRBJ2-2	CASSESIRGNTGELFF	TGCGCCAGCAGTGAGTCGATACGAGGGAACACCGGGGAGCTGTTTTTT
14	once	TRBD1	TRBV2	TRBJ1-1	CASRGDSIFTEAFF	TGTGCCAGCAGGGGGGACAGCATTTTCACTGAAGCTTTCTTT
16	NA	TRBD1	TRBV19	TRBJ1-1	CASSRDRPVPGTEAFF	TGTGCCAGTAGCCGGGACAGGCCGGTCCCGGGCACTGAAGCTTTCTTT
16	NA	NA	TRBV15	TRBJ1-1	CATSESEGVLITEAFF	TGTGCCACCAGCGAGTCCGAGGGGGTTTTGATCACTGAAGCTTTCTTT
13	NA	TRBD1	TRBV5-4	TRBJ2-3	CASSLDRVDTQYF	TGTGCCAGCAGCCTGGACAGGGTAGATACGCAGTATTTT
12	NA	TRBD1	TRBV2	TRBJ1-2	CASGQGQGGYTF	TGTGCCAGCGGACAGGGACAAGGCGGCTACACCTTC
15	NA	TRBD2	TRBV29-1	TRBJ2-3	CSVGTGTTSGDTQYF	TGCAGCGTTGGAACTGGGACTACCTCGGGAGATACGCAGTATTTT
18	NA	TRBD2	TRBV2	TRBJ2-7	CASSDEAPLAGVRYEQYF	TGTGCCAGCAGTGATGAGGCTCCCCTAGCGGGAGTGAGGTACGAGCAGTACTTC
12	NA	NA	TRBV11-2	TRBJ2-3	CASSPNTATQYF	TGTGCCAGCAGCCCTAATACAGCTACGCAGTATTTT
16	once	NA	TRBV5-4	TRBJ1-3	CASSLDSGRSGNTIYF	TGTGCCAGCAGCTTGGATTCCGGTCGCTCTGGAAACACCATATATTTT
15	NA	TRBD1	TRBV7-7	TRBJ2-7	CASSLALGGGYEQYF	TGTGCCAGCAGCTTAGCTTTAGGGGGCGGGTACGAGCAGTACTTC
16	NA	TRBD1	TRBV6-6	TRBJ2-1	CASSYPTGAGSNEQFF	TGTGCCAGCAGTTACCCGACAGGGGCTGGATCCAATGAGCAGTTCTTC
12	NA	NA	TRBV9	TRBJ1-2	CASSVGGGGYTF	TGTGCCAGCAGCGTAGGGGGGGGTGGCTACACCTTC
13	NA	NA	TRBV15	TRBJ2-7	CATSRDFTYEQYF	TGTGCCACCAGCAGGGACTTTACCTACGAGCAGTACTTC
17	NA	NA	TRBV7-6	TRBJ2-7	CASSANAEGKKWYEQYF	TGTGCCAGCAGCGCCAACGCAGAGGGAAAGAAGTGGTACGAGCAGTACTTC
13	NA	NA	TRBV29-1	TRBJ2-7	CSVEGGDGYEQYF	TGCAGCGTTGAGGGGGGAGATGGCTACGAGCAGTACTTC
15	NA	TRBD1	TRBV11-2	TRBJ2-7	CASSLPYRGSYEQYF	TGTGCCAGCAGCTTACCCTACAGGGGATCCTACGAGCAGTACTTC
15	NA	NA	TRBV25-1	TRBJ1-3	CASSELGTGGNTIYF	TGTGCCAGCAGTGAATTAGGAACAGGTGGAAACACCATATATTTT
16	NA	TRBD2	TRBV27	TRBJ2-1	CASRPSGTSVYNEQFF	TGTGCCAGCAGGCCTTCCGGGACTAGCGTGTACAATGAGCAGTTCTTC
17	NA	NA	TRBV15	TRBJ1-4	CATSRSRPGATNEKLFF	TGTGCCACCAGCAGATCAAGACCAGGGGCAACTAATGAAAAACTGTTTTTT
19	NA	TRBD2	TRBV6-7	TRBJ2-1	CASRYPGLAGGRSYNEQFF	TGTGCCAGCAGATACCCGGGACTAGCGGGAGGCCGCTCCTACAATGAGCAGTTCTTC
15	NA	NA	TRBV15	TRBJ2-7	CATSRDGGFADEQYF	TGTGCCACCAGCAGAGATGGGGGCTTCGCTGACGAGCAGTACTTC
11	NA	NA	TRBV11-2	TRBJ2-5	CASSLAGVRYF	TGTGCCAGCAGCTTAGCAGGGGTGCGGTACTTC
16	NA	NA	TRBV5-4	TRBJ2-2	CASSSVAGFDTGELFF	TGTGCCAGCAGCTCAGTCGCAGGGTTTGACACCGGGGAGCTGTTTTTT
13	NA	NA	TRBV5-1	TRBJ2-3	CASSLGVADTQYF	TGCGCCAGCAGCTTGGGAGTAGCAGATACGCAGTATTTT
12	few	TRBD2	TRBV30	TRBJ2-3	CAWGTSMDTQYF	TGTGCCTGGGGGACTAGCATGGATACGCAGTATTTT
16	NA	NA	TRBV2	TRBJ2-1	CASKGFGNHDYNEQFF	TGTGCCAGCAAAGGCTTCGGGAACCACGACTACAATGAGCAGTTCTTC
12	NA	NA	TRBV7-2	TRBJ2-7	CASSRTVYEQYF	TGTGCCAGCAGTAGGACAGTCTACGAGCAGTACTTC
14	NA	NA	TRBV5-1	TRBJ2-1	CASSLGLVGNEQFF	TGCGCCAGCAGCTTGGGGCTAGTGGGCAATGAGCAGTTCTTC
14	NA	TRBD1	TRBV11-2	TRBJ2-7	CASSSLDRRAEQYF	TGTGCCAGCAGCTCATTGGACAGGCGCGCCGAGCAGTACTTC
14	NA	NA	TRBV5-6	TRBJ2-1	CASSLAGALNEQFF	TGTGCCAGCAGCTTGGCAGGGGCCCTAAATGAGCAGTTCTTC
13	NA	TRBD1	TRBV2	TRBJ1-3	CASRQGARNTIYF	TGTGCCAGCAGACAGGGGGCAAGAAACACCATATATTTT
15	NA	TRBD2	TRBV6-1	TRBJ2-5	CASSPTSGAAETQYF	TGTGCCAGCAGTCCGACTAGCGGGGCTGCGGAGACCCAGTACTTC
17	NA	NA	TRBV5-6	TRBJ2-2	CASSELWALSNTGELFF	TGTGCCAGCAGCGAACTTTGGGCTCTGTCGAACACCGGGGAGCTGTTTTTT
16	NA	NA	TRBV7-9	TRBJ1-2	CSSSSKGARDFYGYTF	TGTTCCAGCAGCTCAAAAGGGGCCAGGGATTTCTATGGCTACACCTTC
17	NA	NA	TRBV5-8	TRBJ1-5	CASSLPHRQEKNQPQHF	TGTGCCAGCAGCTTGCCCCACCGACAGGAGAAAAATCAGCCCCAGCATTTT
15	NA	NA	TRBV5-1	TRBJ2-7	CASSLGRGSRTEQYF	TGCGCCAGCAGCTTGGGCAGGGGATCACGCACCGAGCAGTACTTC
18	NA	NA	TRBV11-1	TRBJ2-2	CASSLAVARGANTGELFF	TGTGCCAGCAGCTTAGCCGTTGCCAGGGGGGCGAACACCGGGGAGCTGTTTTTT
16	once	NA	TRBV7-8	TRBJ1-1	CASSSHPPGQNTEAFF	TGTGCCAGCAGCTCCCACCCCCCGGGACAAAACACTGAAGCTTTCTTT
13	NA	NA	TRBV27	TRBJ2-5	CASSSQGSETQYF	TGTGCCAGCAGTTCACAGGGTTCAGAGACCCAGTACTTC
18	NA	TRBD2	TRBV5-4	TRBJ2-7	CASSLGLAGGPSSYEQYF	TGTGCCAGCAGCTTGGGACTAGCGGGGGGACCGAGCTCCTACGAGCAGTACTTC
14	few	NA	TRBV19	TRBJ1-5	CASSMNGLNQPQHF	TGTGCCAGTAGTATGAACGGACTAAATCAGCCCCAGCATTTT